A selection of T cell receptor beta chains follows, all from one sample in a study of control samples from healthy donors and cancer patients. TCRdb's table, derived via immunoSEQ multiplex PCR, lists solely in-frame clones and lacks some. The sample shows about 89,000 clones, around nine tenths of them seen only once. Sequencing was performed on blood. These TCRs come from a man aged 30 to 45 in good health. The CDR3 runs from the conserved cysteine through the conserved F or W. The D gene is left open where the match is weak. For some rows the clone size is stated as once, few or many, or as a class when expanded; others skip it.

V gene	D gene	J gene	clone size	CDR3 protein	CDR3 DNA
TRBV9	TRBD1	TRBJ1-1	NA	CASSVEGSGGRAFF	TGTGCCAGCAGCGTAGAGGGGTCAGGGGGCAGAGCTTTCTTT
TRBV7-2	TRBD2	TRBJ2-3	NA	CASSLGLLAGGRDTQYF	TGTGCCAGCAGCTTGGGGTTACTAGCGGGGGGGCGAGATACGCAGTATTTT
TRBV2	NA	TRBJ1-3	NA	CASSYRARPGNTIYF	TGTGCCAGCAGTTACAGGGCACGGCCTGGAAACACCATATATTTT
TRBV5-1	NA	TRBJ2-5	NA	CASSLLAEETQYF	TGCGCCAGCAGCTTGCTCGCTGAAGAGACCCAGTACTTC
TRBV6-5	TRBD1	TRBJ1-5	NA	CASSYDRGSNQPQHF	TGTGCCAGCAGTTACGACAGGGGAAGCAATCAGCCCCAGCATTTT
TRBV5-4	NA	TRBJ1-1	NA	CASSRFLGQMNTEAFF	TGTGCCAGCAGCCGGTTCCTCGGACAGATGAACACTGAAGCTTTCTTT
TRBV6-5	TRBD2	TRBJ2-5	NA	CASTPGLAMETQYF	TGTGCCAGCACCCCGGGACTAGCGATGGAGACCCAGTACTTC
TRBV27	NA	TRBJ1-2	NA	CASHGGLYERRGDYGYTF	TGTGCCAGCCACGGGGGACTCTACGAAAGACGGGGAGACTATGGCTACACCTTC
TRBV18	TRBD2	TRBJ2-1	NA	CASSPAGGASYNEQFF	TGTGCCAGCTCACCAGCGGGGGGCGCATCCTACAATGAGCAGTTCTTC
TRBV7-9	TRBD2	TRBJ2-2	NA	CASRGTSGDIGELFF	TGTGCCAGCAGGGGGACTAGCGGGGATATCGGGGAGCTGTTTTTT
TRBV10-3	NA	TRBJ1-2	NA	CATTGGNDYGYTF	TGTGCTACGACGGGGGGTAACGACTATGGCTACACCTTC
TRBV4-2	TRBD2	TRBJ2-5	medium-sized	CASSQPLQAGTQETQYF	TGTGCCAGCAGCCAACCACTCCAAGCGGGAACTCAAGAGACCCAGTACTTC
TRBV14	TRBD2	TRBJ2-3	NA	CASSQEQTSGEQAGADTQYF	TGTGCCAGCAGCCAAGAACAGACTAGCGGGGAGCAAGCGGGGGCAGATACGCAGTATTTT
TRBV6-5	NA	TRBJ1-2	NA	CASSPARDYGYTF	TGTGCCAGCTCCCCAGCTCGGGACTATGGCTACACCTTC
TRBV5-5	NA	TRBJ2-3	NA	CASSPRPDTQYF	TGTGCCAGCAGTCCCCGACCGGATACGCAGTATTTT
TRBV7-9	NA	TRBJ1-2	NA	CASSSGLNYGYTF	TGTGCCAGCAGCTCGGGCTTAAACTATGGCTACACCTTC
TRBV25-1	NA	TRBJ1-1	NA	CASSEAHGNREIF	TGTGCCAGCAGTGAGGCCCACGGGAATCGGGAGATCTTT
TRBV12-3/TRBV12-4	TRBD1	TRBJ2-1	NA	CASSPTGDNEQFF	TGTGCCAGCAGCCCTACAGGGGACAATGAGCAGTTCTTC
TRBV19	NA	TRBJ2-3	NA	CASSIRRGTDTQYF	TGTGCCAGTAGTATACGCAGGGGAACAGATACGCAGTATTTT
TRBV18	TRBD1	TRBJ1-1	NA	CASSASGQGATEAFF	TGTGCCAGCTCGGCCTCTGGACAGGGGGCCACTGAAGCTTTCTTT
TRBV6-5	TRBD2	TRBJ2-1	NA	CASRRTSGGNEQFF	TGTGCCAGCAGAAGAACTAGCGGGGGCAATGAGCAGTTCTTC
TRBV6-5	NA	TRBJ1-3	NA	CASSLDGDNTIYF	TGTGCCAGCAGTTTGGACGGGGACAACACCATATATTTT